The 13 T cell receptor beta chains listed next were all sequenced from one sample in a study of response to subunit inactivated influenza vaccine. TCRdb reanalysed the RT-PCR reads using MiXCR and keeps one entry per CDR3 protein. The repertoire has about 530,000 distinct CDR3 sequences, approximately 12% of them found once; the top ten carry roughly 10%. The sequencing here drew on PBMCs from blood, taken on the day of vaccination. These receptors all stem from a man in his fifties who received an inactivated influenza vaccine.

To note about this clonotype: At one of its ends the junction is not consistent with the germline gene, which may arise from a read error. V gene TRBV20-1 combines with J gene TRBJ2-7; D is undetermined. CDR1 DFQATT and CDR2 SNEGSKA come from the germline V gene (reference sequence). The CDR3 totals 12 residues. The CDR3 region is CSARSRSYKQYF. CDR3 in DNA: TGCAGTGCTAGGTCCCGCTCCTACAAGCAGTACTTC.

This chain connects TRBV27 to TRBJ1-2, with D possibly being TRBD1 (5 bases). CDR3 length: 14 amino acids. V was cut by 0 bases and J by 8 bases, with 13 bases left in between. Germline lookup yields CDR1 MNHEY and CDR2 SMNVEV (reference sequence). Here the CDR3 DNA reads TGTGCCAGCAGTTTATCTGGGGTTAGGGGCGGCTACACCTTC. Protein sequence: CASSLSGVRGGYTF.

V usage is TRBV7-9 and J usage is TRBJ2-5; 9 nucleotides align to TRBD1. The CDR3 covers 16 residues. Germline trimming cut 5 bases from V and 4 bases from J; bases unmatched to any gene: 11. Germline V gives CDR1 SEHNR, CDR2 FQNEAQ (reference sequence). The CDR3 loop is CASSAQGQGSRETQYF. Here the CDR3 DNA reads TGTGCCAGCAGCGCCCAGGGACAGGGCTCGCGAGAGACCCAGTACTTC.

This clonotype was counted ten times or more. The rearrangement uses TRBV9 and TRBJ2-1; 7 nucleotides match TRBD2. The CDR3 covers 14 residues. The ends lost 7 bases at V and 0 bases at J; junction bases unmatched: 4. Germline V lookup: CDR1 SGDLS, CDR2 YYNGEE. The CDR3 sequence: CASSVAGSYNEQFF. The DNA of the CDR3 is TGTGCCAGCTCCGTAGCGGGCTCCTACAATGAGCAGTTCTTC.

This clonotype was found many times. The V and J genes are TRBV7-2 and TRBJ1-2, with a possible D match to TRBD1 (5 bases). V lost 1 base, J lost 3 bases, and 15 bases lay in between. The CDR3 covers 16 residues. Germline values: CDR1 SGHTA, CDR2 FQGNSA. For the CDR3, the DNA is TGTGCCAGCAGCTTAGGGGAGGGGTTAGGGGACTATGGCTACACCTTC. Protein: CASSLGEGLGDYGYTF.

For the CDR3, the DNA is TGTGCCAGCAGCCAAGATCACGGGACACCCGGGCGAGAGACCCAGTACTTC. As protein: CASSQDHGTPGRETQYF. The rearrangement joins TRBV4-2 to TRBJ2-5, with D tentatively TRBD1 (6 bases). Per the germline V gene, CDR1 is LGHNA and CDR2 is YNFKEQ. The CDR3 is 17 amino acids. Trimming removed 0 bases at V and 4 bases at J, with 18 bases between.

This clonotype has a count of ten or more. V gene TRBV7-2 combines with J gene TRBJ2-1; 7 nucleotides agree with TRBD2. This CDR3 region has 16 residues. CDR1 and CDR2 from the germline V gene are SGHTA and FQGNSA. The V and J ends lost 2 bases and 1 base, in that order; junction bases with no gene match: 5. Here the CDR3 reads CASSLQRGLSYNEQFF. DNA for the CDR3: TGTGCCAGCAGCTTACAGCGGGGCCTTTCCTACAATGAGCAGTTCTTC.

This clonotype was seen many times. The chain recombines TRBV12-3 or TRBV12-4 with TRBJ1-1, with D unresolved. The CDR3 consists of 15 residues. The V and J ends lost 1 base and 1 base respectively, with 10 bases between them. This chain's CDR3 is CASSLGGTANTEAFF. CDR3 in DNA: TGTGCCAGCAGTTTAGGGGGTACGGCGAACACTGAAGCTTTCTTT.

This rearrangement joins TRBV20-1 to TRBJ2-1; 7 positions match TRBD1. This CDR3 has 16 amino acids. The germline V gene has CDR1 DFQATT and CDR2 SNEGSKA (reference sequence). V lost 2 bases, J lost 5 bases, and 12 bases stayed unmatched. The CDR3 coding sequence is TGCAGTGCTAGATCGGCACGAAGGGGACAGAACAATGAGCAGTTCTTC. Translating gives CSARSARRGQNNEQFF.

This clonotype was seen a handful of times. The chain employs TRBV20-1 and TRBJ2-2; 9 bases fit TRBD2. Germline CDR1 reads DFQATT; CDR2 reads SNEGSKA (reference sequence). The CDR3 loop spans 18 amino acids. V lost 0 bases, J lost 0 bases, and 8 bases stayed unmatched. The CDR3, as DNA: TGCAGTGCTAGAGATTCGAAGCGGGGGGCCGCGAACACCGGGGAGCTGTTTTTT. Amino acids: CSARDSKRGAANTGELFF.

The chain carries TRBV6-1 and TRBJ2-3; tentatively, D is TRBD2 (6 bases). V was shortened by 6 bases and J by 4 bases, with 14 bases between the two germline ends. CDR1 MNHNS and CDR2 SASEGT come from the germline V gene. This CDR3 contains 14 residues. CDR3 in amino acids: CASRPHGGSDTQYF. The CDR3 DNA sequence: TGTGCCAGCAGACCCCACGGGGGTTCAGATACGCAGTATTTT.

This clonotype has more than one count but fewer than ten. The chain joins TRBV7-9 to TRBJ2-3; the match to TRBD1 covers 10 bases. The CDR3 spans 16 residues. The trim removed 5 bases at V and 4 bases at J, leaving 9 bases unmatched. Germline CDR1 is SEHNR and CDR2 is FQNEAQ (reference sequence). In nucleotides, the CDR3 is TGTGCCAGCAGCGCGCGACAGGGGGCGCGCGCAGATACGCAGTATTTT. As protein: CASSARQGARADTQYF.

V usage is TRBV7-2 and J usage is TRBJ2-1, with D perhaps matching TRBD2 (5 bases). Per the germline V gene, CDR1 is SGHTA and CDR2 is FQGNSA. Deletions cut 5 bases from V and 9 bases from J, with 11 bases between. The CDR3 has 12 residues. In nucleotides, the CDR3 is TGTGCCAGCAGCCCGGGGTTGGGTGAGCAGTTCTTC. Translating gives CASSPGLGEQFF. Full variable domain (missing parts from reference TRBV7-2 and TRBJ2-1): GAGVSQSPSNKVTEKGKDVELRCDPISGHTALYWYRQSLGQGLEFLIYFQGNSAPDKSGLPSDRFSAERTGGSVSTLTIQRTQQEDSAVYLCASSPGLGEQFFGPGTRLTVL.